Given below is one TCR beta chain in context. What it recognizes is unknown. Germline V lookup: CDR1 SGHNT, CDR2 YYREEE (reference sequence). Trimming cost V 5 bases and J 5 bases, with 23 bases left between them. This CDR3 has 16 amino acids. The source of the sample is a study of T cell responses to AZD1222 COVID-19 vaccine. Study-wide results and caveats: Spike-specific TCRs gained breadth and depth after people received two AZD1222 doses. Spike-wide coverage was observed for vaccine-associated CD4 TCRs, with dominant responses at 160-218 and 743-854.

Generated by immunoSEQ multiplex PCR, the TCRdb table keeps only in-frame clones and is missing some. The sample shows 200,000 to 300,000 clones, 85% to 95% of them seen only once. Sequences were derived from peripheral blood, sampled on day 0 of AZD1222 vaccination. The chain uses TRBV5-4 and TRBJ2-7; D assignment may be TRBD1 or TRBD2 (7 bases each). This clonotype originated in an adult in good health. The DNA for the CDR3 is TGTGCCAGCAGTTCGGCAGGGGGGGGCCTGAAGAACGAGCAGTACTTC. Translation: CASSSAGGGLKNEQYF. Full variable domain (remainder filled in from reference TRBV5-4 and TRBJ2-7): ETGVTQSPTHLIKTRGQQVTLRCSSQSGHNTVSWYQQALGQGPQFIFQYYREEENGRGNFPPRFSGLQFPNYSSELNVNALELDDSALYLCASSSAGGGLKNEQYFGPGTRLTVT.